This TCR beta chain was obtained from a study of blood T cell repertoires in COVID-19. Study background: Nucleic acid was either cDNA or gDNA, and it came from T cells, B-cell-depleted T cells, or PBMCs.

The assay was immunoSEQ multiplex PCR, and TCRdb's table has in-frame clones only and misses some. Counted here are around 100,000 clones, 85% occurring once; the ten biggest clones make up around 13%. The V gene end was trimmed by 4 bases and the J gene end by 0 bases; junction bases not matched to a gene: 3. The CDR3 extends over 15 amino acids. CDR1 and CDR2 (germline): MDHEN, SYDVKM. Sequenced input: peripheral blood. This chain uses TRBV28 with TRBJ2-1, with TRBD1 matching 7 bases. This sequence originates from a human donor in a cohort sampled during active COVID-19. The CDR3 is CASSYRGSSYNEQFF. CDR3 sequence (DNA): TGTGCCAGCAGTTACAGGGGAAGCTCCTACAATGAGCAGTTCTTC.